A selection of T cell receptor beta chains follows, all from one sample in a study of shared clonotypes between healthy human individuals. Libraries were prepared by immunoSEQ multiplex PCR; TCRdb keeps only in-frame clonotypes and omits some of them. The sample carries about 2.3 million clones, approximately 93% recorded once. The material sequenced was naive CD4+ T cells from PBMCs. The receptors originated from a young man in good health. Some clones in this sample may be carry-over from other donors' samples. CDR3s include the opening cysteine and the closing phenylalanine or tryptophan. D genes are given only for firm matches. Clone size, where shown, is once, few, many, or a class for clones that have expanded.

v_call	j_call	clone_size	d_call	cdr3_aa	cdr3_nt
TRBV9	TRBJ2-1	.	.	CASSVEGNGNNEQFF	TGTGCCAGCAGCGTAGAAGGTAACGGTAACAATGAGCAGTTCTTC
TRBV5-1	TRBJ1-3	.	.	CASSLGGNTIYF	TGCGCCAGCAGCTTAGGTGGAAACACCATATATTTT
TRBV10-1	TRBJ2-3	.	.	CASSATRLTDTQYF	TGCGCCAGCAGTGCGACTAGACTCACAGATACGCAGTATTTT
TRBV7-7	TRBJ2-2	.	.	CASSWQINTGELFF	TGTGCCAGCAGCTGGCAGATTAACACCGGGGAGCTGTTTTTT
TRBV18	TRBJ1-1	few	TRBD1	CASSPTGWDTEAFF	TGTGCCAGCTCACCGACAGGGTGGGACACTGAAGCTTTCTTT
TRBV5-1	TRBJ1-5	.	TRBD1	CASSPAGGSAQPQHF	TGCGCCAGCAGCCCCGCAGGGGGTAGTGCTCAGCCCCAGCATTTT
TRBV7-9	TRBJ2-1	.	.	CASSFHQGMDNEQFF	TGTGCCAGCAGCTTCCATCAGGGAATGGACAATGAGCAGTTCTTC
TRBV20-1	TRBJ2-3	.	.	CSATYTDTQYF	TGCAGTGCTACATACACAGATACGCAGTATTTT
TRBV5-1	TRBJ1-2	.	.	CASSPQDFNYGYTF	TGCGCCAGCAGCCCCCAGGACTTTAACTATGGCTACACCTTC
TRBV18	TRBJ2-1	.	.	CASSPPNTRGVSNEQFF	TGTGCCAGCTCACCACCGAACACCAGGGGGGTGAGCAATGAGCAGTTCTTC
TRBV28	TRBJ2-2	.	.	CASSFTGSNTGELFF	TGTGCCAGCAGTTTCACCGGGAGCAACACCGGGGAGCTGTTTTTT
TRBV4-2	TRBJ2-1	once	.	CASSQDSQDEQFF	TGTGCCAGCAGCCAAGATAGCCAGGATGAGCAGTTCTTC
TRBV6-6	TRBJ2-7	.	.	CASSYAGLTYEQYF	TGTGCCAGCAGTTACGCAGGGCTCACCTACGAGCAGTACTTC
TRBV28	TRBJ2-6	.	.	CASTLRAGYSGANVLTF	TGTGCCAGCACCTTGAGGGCTGGATACTCTGGGGCCAACGTCCTGACTTTC
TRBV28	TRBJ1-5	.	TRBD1	CASSTFRGPQPQHF	TGTGCCAGCAGTACTTTCAGGGGGCCTCAGCCCCAGCATTTT
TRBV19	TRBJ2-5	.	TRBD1	CASSSPARGQETQYF	TGTGCCAGTAGTAGCCCGGCCAGGGGGCAAGAGACCCAGTACTTC